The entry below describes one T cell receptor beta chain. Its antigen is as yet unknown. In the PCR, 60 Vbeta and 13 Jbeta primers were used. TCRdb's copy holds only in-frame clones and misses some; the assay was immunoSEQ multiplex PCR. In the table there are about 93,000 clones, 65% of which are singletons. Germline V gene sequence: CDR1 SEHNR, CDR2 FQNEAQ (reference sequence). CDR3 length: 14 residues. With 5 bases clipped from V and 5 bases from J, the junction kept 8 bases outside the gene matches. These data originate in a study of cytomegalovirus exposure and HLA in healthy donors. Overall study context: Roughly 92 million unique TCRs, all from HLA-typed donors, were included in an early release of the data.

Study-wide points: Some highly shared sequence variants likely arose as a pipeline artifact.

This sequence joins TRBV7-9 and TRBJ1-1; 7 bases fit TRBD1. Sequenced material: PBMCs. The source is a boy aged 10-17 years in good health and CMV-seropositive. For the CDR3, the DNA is TGTGCCAGCAGCCGGGAGGGGGCGCTTACTGAAGCTTTCTTT. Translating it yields CASSREGALTEAFF.